The sample holds many counts of the clone carrying this T cell receptor beta chain. As yet, its antigen is unknown. These data come from a study of T cell repertoires in cytomegalovirus infection. Study as a whole: It can be stated that public TCR beta signatures indicated CMV infection as well as a matching HLA type.

General study findings and limits: HLA-C-restricted CMV clonotypes gave the most frequent clonotype in two of eight donors.

TCRdb itself ran the reads through MiXCR, one entry per CDR3 protein. In the table there are around 270,000 distinct CDR3 sequences, less than 9.5% of which are singletons. Trimming removed 2 bases from V and 6 bases from J; junction bases left unmatched: 1. The CDR3 spans 13 residues. Germline V CDR1 and CDR2: SGHTA, FQGNSA. The rearrangement links TRBV7-2 to TRBJ2-7, with 10 bases matching TRBD1. The source is a human donor in good health (CMV status not recorded). Some clones in this sample may be carry-over from other donors' samples. The source material was PBMCs. The CDR3 region has the DNA TGTGCCAGCAGCTTATGGGACAGGGGCGAGCAGTACTTC. Translated: CASSLWDRGEQYF.